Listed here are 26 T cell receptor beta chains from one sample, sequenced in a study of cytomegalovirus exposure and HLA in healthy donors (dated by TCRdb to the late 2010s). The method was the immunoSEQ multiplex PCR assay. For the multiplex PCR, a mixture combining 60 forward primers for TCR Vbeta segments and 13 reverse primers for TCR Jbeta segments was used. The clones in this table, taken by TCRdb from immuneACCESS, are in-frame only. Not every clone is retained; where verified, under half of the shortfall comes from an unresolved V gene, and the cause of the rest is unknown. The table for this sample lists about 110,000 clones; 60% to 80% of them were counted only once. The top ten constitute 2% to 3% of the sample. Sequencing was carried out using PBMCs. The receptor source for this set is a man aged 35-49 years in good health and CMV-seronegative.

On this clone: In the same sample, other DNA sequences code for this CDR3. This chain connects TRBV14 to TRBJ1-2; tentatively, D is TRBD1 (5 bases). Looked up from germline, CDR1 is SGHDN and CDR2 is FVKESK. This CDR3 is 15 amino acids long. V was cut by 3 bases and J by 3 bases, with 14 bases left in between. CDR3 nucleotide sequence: TGTGCCAGCAGCCAGGAGCAGGGTCCATACTATGGCTACACCTTC. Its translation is CASSQEQGPYYGYTF.

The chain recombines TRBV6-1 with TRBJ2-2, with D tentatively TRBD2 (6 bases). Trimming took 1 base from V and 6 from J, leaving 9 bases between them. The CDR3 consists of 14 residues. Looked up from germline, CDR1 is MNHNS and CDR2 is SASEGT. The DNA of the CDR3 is TGTGCCAGCAGTGAAGGCGGGGAGGCCGGGGAGCTGTTTTTT. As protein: CASSEGGEAGELFF.

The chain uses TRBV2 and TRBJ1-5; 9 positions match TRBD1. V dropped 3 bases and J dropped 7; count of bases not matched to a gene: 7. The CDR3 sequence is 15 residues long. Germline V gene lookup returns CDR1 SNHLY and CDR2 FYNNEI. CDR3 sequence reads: CASSETGQGIQPQHF. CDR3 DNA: TGTGCCAGCAGTGAGACGGGACAGGGTATACAGCCCCAGCATTTT.

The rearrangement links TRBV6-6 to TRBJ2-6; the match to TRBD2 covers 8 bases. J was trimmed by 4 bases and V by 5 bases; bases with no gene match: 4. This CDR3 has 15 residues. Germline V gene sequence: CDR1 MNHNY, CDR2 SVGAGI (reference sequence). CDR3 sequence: CASSPAGGGANVLTF. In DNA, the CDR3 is TGTGCCAGCAGTCCCGCGGGGGGCGGGGCCAACGTCCTGACTTTC.

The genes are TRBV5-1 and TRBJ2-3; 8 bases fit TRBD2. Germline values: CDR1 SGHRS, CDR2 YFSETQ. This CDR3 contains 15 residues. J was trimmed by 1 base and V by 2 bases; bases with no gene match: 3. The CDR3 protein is CASSLTSGRTDTQYF. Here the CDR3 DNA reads TGCGCCAGCAGCTTAACTAGCGGACGCACAGATACGCAGTATTTT.

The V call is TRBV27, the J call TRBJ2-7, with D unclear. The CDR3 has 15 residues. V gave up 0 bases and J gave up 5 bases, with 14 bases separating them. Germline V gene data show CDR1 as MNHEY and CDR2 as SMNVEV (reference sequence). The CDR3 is CASSLSPAATHEQYF. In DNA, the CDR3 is TGTGCCAGCAGTTTATCACCCGCGGCCACGCACGAGCAGTACTTC.

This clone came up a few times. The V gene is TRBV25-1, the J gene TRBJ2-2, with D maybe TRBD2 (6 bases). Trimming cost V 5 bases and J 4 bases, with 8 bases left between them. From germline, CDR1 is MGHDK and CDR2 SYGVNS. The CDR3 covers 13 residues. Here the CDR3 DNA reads TGTGCCAGCAGTAGGGGAGGCACCGGGGAGCTGTTTTTT. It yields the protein CASSRGGTGELFF.

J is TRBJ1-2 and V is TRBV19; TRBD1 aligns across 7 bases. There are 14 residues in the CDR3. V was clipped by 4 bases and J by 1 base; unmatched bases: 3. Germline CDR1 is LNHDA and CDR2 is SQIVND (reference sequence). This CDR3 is CASSRGTVNYGYTF. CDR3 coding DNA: TGTGCCAGTAGTAGAGGGACAGTTAACTATGGCTACACCTTC.

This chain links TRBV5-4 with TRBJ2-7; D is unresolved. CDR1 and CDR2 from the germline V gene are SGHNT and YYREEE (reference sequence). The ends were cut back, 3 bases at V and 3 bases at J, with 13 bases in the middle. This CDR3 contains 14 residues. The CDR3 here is CASSSANSGYEQYF. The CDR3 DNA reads TGTGCCAGCAGCTCCGCCAATTCGGGCTACGAGCAGTACTTC.

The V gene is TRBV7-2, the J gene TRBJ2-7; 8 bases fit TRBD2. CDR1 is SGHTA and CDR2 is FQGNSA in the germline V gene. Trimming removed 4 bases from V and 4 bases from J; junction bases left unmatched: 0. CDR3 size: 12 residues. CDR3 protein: CASSSSGYEQYF. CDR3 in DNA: TGTGCCAGCAGCTCTAGCGGGTACGAGCAGTACTTC.

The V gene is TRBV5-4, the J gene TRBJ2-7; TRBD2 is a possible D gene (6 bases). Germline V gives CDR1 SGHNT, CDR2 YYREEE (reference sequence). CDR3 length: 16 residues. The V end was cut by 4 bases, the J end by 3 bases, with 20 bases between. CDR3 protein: CASSTGPTRGYYEQYF. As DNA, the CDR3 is TGTGCCAGCAGCACCGGCCCCACGCGGGGCTACTACGAGCAGTACTTC. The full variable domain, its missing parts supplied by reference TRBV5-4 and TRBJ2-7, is ETGVTQSPTHLIKTRGQQVTLRCSSQSGHNTVSWYQQALGQGPQFIFQYYREEENGRGNFPPRFSGLQFPNYSSELNVNALELDDSALYLCASSTGPTRGYYEQYFGPGTRLTVT.

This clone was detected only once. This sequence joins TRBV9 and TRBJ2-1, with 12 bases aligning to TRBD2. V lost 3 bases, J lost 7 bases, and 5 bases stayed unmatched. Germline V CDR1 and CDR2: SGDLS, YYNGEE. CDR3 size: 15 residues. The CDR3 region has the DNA TGTGCCAGCAGCGCTAGCGGGGGGGCTTGGAATGAGCAGTTCTTC. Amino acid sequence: CASSASGGAWNEQFF.

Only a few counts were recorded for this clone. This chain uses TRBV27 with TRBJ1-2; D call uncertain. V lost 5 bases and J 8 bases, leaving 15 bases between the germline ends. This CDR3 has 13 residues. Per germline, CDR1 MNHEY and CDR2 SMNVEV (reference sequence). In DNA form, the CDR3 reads TGTGCCAGCAGTCCCCAGAGGGCGGAAGGCTACACCTTC. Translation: CASSPQRAEGYTF.

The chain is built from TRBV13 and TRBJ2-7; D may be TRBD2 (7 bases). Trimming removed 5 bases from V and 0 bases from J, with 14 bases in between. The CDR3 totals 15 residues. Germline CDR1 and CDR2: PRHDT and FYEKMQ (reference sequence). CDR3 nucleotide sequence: TGTGCCAGCAGCCTAAGGGGGGAGGGCTCCTACGAGCAGTACTTC. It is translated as CASSLRGEGSYEQYF. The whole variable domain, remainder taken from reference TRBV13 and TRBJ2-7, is AAGVIQSPRHLIKEKRETATLKCYPIPRHDTVYWYQQGPGQDPQFLISFYEKMQSDKGSIPDRFSAQQFSDYHSELNMSSLELGDSALYFCASSLRGEGSYEQYFGPGTRLTVT.

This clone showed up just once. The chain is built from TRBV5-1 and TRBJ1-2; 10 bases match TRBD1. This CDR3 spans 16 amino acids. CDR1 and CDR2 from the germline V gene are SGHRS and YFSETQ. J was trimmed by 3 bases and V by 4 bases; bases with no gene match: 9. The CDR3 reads CASSLSPGTGDYGYTF. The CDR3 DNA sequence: TGCGCCAGCAGCCTAAGTCCCGGGACAGGGGACTATGGCTACACCTTC.

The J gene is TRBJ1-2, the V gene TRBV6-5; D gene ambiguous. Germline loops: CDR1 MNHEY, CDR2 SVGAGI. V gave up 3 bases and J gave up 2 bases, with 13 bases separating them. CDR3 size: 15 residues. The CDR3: CASSYSLSANYGYTF. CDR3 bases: TGTGCCAGCAGTTATTCCCTTTCAGCGAACTATGGCTACACCTTC.

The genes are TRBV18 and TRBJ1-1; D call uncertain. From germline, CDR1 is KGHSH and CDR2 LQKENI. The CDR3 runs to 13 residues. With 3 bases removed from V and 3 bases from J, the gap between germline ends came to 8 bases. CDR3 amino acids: CASSPLQDTEAFF. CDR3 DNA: TGTGCCAGCTCACCGTTGCAGGACACTGAAGCTTTCTTT.

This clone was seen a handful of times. CDR3: CSVRLGTVDEQFF. The CDR3 coding sequence is TGCAGCGTTCGACTAGGTACCGTCGATGAGCAGTTCTTC. V and J are TRBV29-1 and TRBJ2-1; D is perhaps TRBD2 (6 bases). The CDR3 runs to 13 residues. The germline CDR1 and CDR2 sequences are SQVTM and ANQGSEA. The V end was cut by 5 bases, the J end by 8 bases, with 16 bases between.

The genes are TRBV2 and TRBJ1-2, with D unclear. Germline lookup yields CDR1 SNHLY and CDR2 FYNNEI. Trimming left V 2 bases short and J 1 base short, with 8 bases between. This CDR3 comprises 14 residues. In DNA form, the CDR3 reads TGTGCCAGCAGTGAATTCAGTGTTAACTATGGCTACACCTTC. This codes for CASSEFSVNYGYTF.

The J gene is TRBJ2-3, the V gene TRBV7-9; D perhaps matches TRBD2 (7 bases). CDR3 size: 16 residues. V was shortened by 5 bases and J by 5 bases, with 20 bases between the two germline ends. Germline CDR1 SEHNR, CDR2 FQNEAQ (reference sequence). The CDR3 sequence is CASSPGAGRGGDTQYF. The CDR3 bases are TGTGCCAGCAGCCCAGGGGCTGGGCGCGGGGGAGATACGCAGTATTTT.

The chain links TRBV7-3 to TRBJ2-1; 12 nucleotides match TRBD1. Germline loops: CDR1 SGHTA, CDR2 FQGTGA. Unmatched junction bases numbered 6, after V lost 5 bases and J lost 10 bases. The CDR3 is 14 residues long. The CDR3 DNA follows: TGTGCCAGCAGCCCTGGGACAGGGGGCTTCGAGCAGTTCTTC. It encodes CASSPGTGGFEQFF.

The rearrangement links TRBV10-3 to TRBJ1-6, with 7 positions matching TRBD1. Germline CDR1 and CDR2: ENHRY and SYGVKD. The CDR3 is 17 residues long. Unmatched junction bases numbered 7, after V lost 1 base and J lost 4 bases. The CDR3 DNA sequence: TGTGCCATCAGTGAGTGGGCGGCGGGACAGTATAATTCACCCCTCCACTTT. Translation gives CAISEWAAGQYNSPLHF.

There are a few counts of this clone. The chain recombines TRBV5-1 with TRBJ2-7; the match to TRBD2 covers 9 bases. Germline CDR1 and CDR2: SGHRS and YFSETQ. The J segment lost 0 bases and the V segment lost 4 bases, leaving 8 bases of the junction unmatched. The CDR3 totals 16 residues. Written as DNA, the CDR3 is TGCGCCAGCAGCGGCAGTAGCGGGGGAACCTCCTACGAGCAGTACTTC. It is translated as CASSGSSGGTSYEQYF.

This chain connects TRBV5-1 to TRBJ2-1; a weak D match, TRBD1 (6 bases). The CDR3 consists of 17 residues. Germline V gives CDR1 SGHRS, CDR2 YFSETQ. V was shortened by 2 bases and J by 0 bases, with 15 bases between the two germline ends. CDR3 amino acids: CASSFNRGQSSYNEQFF. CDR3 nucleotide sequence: TGCGCCAGCAGCTTTAATCGCGGACAGAGCTCCTACAATGAGCAGTTCTTC.

CDR3 loop: CSVESPRGLLHF. In DNA form, the CDR3 reads TGCAGCGTTGAATCCCCCAGGGGCCTCCTCCACTTT. The rearrangement uses TRBV29-1 and TRBJ1-6; D is possibly TRBD1 (6 bases). The germline gives CDR1 SQVTM, CDR2 ANQGSEA. The V and J ends lost 2 bases and 15 bases respectively, with 14 bases between them. The CDR3 is 12 residues long.

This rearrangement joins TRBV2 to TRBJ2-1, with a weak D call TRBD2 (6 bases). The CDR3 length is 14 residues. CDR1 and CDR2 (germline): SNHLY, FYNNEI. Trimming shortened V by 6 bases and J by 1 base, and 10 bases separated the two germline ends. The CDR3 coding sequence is TGTGCCAGCAGCCCTAGCGAATCCTACAATGAGCAGTTCTTC. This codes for CASSPSESYNEQFF.